This T cell receptor (beta chain) was observed in a study of patients and donors after allogeneic stem cell transplantation. From the RT-PCR reads, TCRdb called clonotypes with MiXCR, one entry per CDR3 protein. Of about 57,000 distinct CDR3 sequences listed, more than 10% were seen once; the top ten hold around 30%. The germline V gene encodes CDR1 DFQATT and CDR2 SNEGSKA (reference sequence). J was trimmed by 2 bases and V by 5 bases; bases with no gene match: 11. The CDR3 loop spans 15 amino acids. This clonotype came up a few times. The V call is TRBV20-1, the J call TRBJ2-7; 8 nucleotides align to TRBD2. The TCR comes from a human donor who was either an allogeneic HSCT recipient or a stem cell or donor lymphocyte infusion donor (not recorded which). It is not recorded whose cells these are; they may come from a transplant donor. Sequencing used blood, either unsorted or a sorted T cell fraction (not recorded which). The CDR3, as DNA: TGCAGTGCTCAGCATGAGACTAGCGCGACCTACGAGCAGTACTTC. This translates into CSAQHETSATYEQYF.